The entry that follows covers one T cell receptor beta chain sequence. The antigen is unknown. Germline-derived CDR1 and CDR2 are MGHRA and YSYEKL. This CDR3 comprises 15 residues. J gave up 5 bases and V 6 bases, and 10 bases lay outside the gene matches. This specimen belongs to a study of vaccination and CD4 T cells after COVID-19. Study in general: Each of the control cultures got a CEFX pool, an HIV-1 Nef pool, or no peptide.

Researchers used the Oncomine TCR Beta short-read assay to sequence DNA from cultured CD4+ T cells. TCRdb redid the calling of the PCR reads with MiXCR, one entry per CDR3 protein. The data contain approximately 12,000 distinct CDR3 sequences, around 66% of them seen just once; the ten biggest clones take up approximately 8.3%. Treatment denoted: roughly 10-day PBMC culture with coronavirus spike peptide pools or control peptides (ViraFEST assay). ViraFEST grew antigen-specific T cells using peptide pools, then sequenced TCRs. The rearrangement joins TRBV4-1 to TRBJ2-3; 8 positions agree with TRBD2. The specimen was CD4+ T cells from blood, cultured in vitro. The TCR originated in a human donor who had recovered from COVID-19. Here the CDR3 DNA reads TGCGCCAGCAGAGCGGGGGAGCGGGGGATAGATACGCAGTATTTT. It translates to CASRAGERGIDTQYF.